This T cell receptor beta chain was sequenced for a study of human T cells and chemical hapten exposure. On the study more broadly: Patients, a majority of them female, were diagnosed with alopecia areata, totalis or universalis. Study-wide results and caveats: TCRs at high frequency, those above 1 in 1000, did not change with DPC sensitization. Expanded TCRs were compared with controls, and the expanded TCRs formed significantly more large CDR3 similarity clusters.

Between the trimmed V and J ends, which lost 6 bases and 5 bases, there was a span of 8 bases. The CDR3 runs to 12 residues. Germline CDR1 reads MNHEY; CDR2 reads SVGEGT. Points on this clonotype: Its antigen is not identified.

The time point here: patch test 1, 2 weeks after DPC sensitization. Sample treatment: therapeutic diphenylcyclopropenone sensitization with weekly scalp DPC. It was the library that attached unique molecular identifiers to individual cDNA molecules. TCRdb re-analysed the RACE reads in MiXCR, keeping a single row per CDR3 protein. Of some 350,000 distinct CDR3 sequences listed, about 7% were seen once; the top ten hold 8% to 9%. This chain joins TRBV6-2 or TRBV6-3 and TRBJ2-4; no firm D call. The origin of this receptor is a woman aged 18-29 years with alopecia areata. Some clones in this sample may be carry-over from other donors' samples. The sequences come from whole blood, collected in connection with sensitization to the hapten diphenylcyclopropenone (DPC). CDR3 DNA: TGTGCCAGCAGCTGGTCCGAAAACATTCAGTACTTC. Its translation is CASSWSENIQYF.